Shown below are 21 T cell receptor beta chains from a single sample sequenced in a study of blood T cell repertoires in COVID-19. Data came from immunoSEQ multiplex PCR; TCRdb stores just in-frame clones and leaves some out. Counted here are 25,000 to 40,000 clones, around 86% occurring once; the ten biggest clones make up more than 13%. Sequencing input: peripheral blood. The receptors were gathered from a man aged 60 to 75 with active COVID-19.

This clone was recorded a few times. The rearrangement joins TRBV18 to TRBJ1-3; tentative D call: TRBD1 (6 bases). The CDR3 extends over 13 amino acids. Trimming removed 3 bases at V and 9 bases at J, with 12 bases between. From germline, CDR1 is KGHSH and CDR2 LQKENI. The CDR3 DNA is TGTGCCAGCTCACCGGACAGTAGGACCACCATATATTTT. Residues: CASSPDSRTTIYF.

The gene calls are TRBV30 and TRBJ1-5; 11 positions match TRBD1. Trimming cost V 7 bases and J 5 bases; bases outside gene matches: 7. Per germline, CDR1 GTSNPN and CDR2 SVGIG (reference sequence). This CDR3 region has 14 residues. CDR3 sequence reads: CAFSGTGGDQPQHF. The DNA for the CDR3 is TGTGCCTTTTCCGGGACAGGGGGTGATCAGCCCCAGCATTTT.

The chain uses TRBV18 and TRBJ2-2; TRBD1 matches 9 bases. V gave up 0 bases and J gave up 1 base; unmatched junction bases: 0. The CDR3 runs 16 residues. Germline V gene data show CDR1 as KGHSH and CDR2 as LQKENI. CDR3 amino acids: CASSPPGQGNTGELFF. CDR3 sequence (DNA): TGTGCCAGCTCACCACCGGGACAGGGGAACACCGGGGAGCTGTTTTTT. Full variable domain (missing parts from reference TRBV18 and TRBJ2-2): NAGVMQNPRHLVRRRGQEARLRCSPMKGHSHVYWYRQLPEEGLKFMVYLQKENIIDESGMPKERFSAEFPKEGPSILRIQQVVRGDSAAYFCASSPPGQGNTGELFFGEGSRLTVL.

This sequence joins TRBV6-2 or TRBV6-3 and TRBJ2-5; 8 bases match TRBD2. V lost 6 bases to trimming and J lost 2 bases; unmatched junction nucleotides: 8. Germline V gene lookup returns CDR1 MNHEY and CDR2 SVGEGT. The CDR3 runs to 15 residues. CDR3 residues: CASSWSSGAQETQYF. CDR3 DNA sequence: TGTGCCAGCAGCTGGAGTAGCGGGGCACAAGAGACCCAGTACTTC.

The chain links TRBV18 to TRBJ1-6; 10 positions agree with TRBD1. Germline V gene lookup returns CDR1 KGHSH and CDR2 LQKENI. Trimming removed 5 bases from V and 5 bases from J; junction bases left unmatched: 3. There are 15 residues in the CDR3. CDR3 nucleotides: TGTGCCAGCTCATCCGGACAGGGGGATAATTCACCCCTCCACTTT. This encodes CASSSGQGDNSPLHF.

The chain recombines TRBV7-2 with TRBJ1-3; D not certain. This CDR3 has 16 amino acids. From germline, CDR1 is SGHTA and CDR2 FQGNSA. V lost 4 bases and J 3 bases, leaving 16 bases between the germline ends. As DNA, the CDR3 is TGTGCCAGCAGCTCCCCGGGAAGGGCGGGTGGAAACACCATATATTTT. It translates to CASSSPGRAGGNTIYF.

J is TRBJ1-2 and V is TRBV12-3 or TRBV12-4; possibly TRBD1 for D (5 bases). V was shortened by 3 bases and J by 5 bases, with 10 bases between the two germline ends. The CDR3 is 13 amino acids. The CDR3 DNA reads TGTGCCAGCAGTTTCTGGGGCAGTTATGGCTACACCTTC. Protein product: CASSFWGSYGYTF.

The chain employs TRBV6-2 or TRBV6-3 and TRBJ2-3; perhaps TRBD2 as D (6 bases). Looked up from germline, CDR1 is MNHEY and CDR2 is SVGEGT. Trimming cost V 5 bases and J 0 bases, with 12 bases left between them. The length of the CDR3 is 15 residues. CDR3 nucleotide sequence: TGTGCCAGCAGTCACGCGGGGACTAGCACAGATACGCAGTATTTT. It yields the protein CASSHAGTSTDTQYF.

The V gene is TRBV19, the J gene TRBJ1-5; a possible D gene is TRBD1 (5 bases). The V and J ends lost 3 bases and 4 bases respectively, with 19 bases between them. The CDR3 runs to 17 residues. Germline V gene lookup returns CDR1 LNHDA and CDR2 SQIVND (reference sequence). The CDR3 spells CASSIGGAGTTNQPQHF. Here the CDR3 DNA reads TGTGCCAGTAGTATTGGCGGGGCAGGGACCACGAATCAGCCCCAGCATTTT. The full variable domain, in which reference TRBV19 and TRBJ1-5 provide the parts outside the CDR3, is DGGITQSPKYLFRKEGQNVTLSCEQNLNHDAMYWYRQDPGQGLRLIYYSQIVNDFQKGDIAEGYSVSREKKESFPLTVTSAQKNPTAFYLCASSIGGAGTTNQPQHFGDGTRLSIL.

The rearrangement joins TRBV4-1 to TRBJ2-1; maybe TRBD2 (5 bases). The CDR3 length is 14 residues. V was trimmed by 5 bases and J by 7 bases, leaving 15 bases between them. From germline, CDR1 is MGHRA and CDR2 YSYEKL. The CDR3 region has the DNA TGCGCCAGCAGCTACACGCCGAGGGTGAATGAGCAGTTCTTC. Translating gives CASSYTPRVNEQFF.

The rearrangement links TRBV11-3 to TRBJ2-2; a weak D match, TRBD2 (5 bases). V lost 1 base and J lost 9, with 12 bases in between. The CDR3 is 14 amino acids. Germline CDR1 reads SGHNT; CDR2 reads YENEEA. The CDR3 reads CASSLVPTTRELFF. The CDR3 DNA reads TGTGCCAGCAGCTTAGTTCCGACGACTAGGGAGCTGTTTTTT.

The rearrangement joins TRBV2 to TRBJ2-7, with a weak D call TRBD1 (5 bases). The CDR3 has 12 amino acids. Germline lookup yields CDR1 SNHLY and CDR2 FYNNEI. V was pared by 3 bases and J by 4 bases, with 7 bases between. CDR3 coding DNA: TGTGCCAGCAGTGAGACAGTTTACGAGCAGTACTTC. It encodes CASSETVYEQYF.

The J gene is TRBJ2-1, the V gene TRBV7-3; 8 bases are a match to TRBD2. The junction had 5 bases not matched to a gene; V was cut back by 2 bases and J by 5 bases. The germline V gene encodes CDR1 SGHTA and CDR2 FQGTGA. The CDR3 has 15 residues. The CDR3, as DNA: TGTGCCAGCAGCTTAGGGCTAGCGGGCAACAATGAGCAGTTCTTC. Amino acids: CASSLGLAGNNEQFF.

In DNA, the CDR3 is TGTGCCAGTAGTACGCTTCCGGGACAGTCTGGCGGGGAGCTGTTTTTT. This codes for CASSTLPGQSGGELFF. V and J are TRBV19 and TRBJ2-2, with 7 bases fitting TRBD1. Germline V gene data show CDR1 as LNHDA and CDR2 as SQIVND (reference sequence). The CDR3 covers 16 residues. J gave up 7 bases and V 4 bases, and 12 bases lay outside the gene matches.

DNA for the CDR3: TGTGCCACCAGCAGAGCGGGGGGTGGTAACATTCAGTACTTC. It specifies CATSRAGGGNIQYF. V and J are TRBV15 and TRBJ2-4, with 7 bases identical to TRBD2. The germline V gene encodes CDR1 LNHNV and CDR2 YYDKDF (reference sequence). V lost 1 base and J lost 7; bases outside the gene matches: 4. CDR3 size: 14 residues.

J is TRBJ2-2 and V is TRBV7-9, with a weak D call TRBD1 (6 bases). The CDR3 extends over 14 amino acids. V dropped 4 bases and J dropped 7 bases, with 13 bases sitting between them. Germline CDR1 SEHNR, CDR2 FQNEAQ (reference sequence). DNA of the CDR3: TGTGCCAGCAGCTCATGGACAGAAAGCGGGGAGCTGTTTTTT. Amino acids: CASSSWTESGELFF.

In nucleotides, the CDR3 is TGTGCCAGCAGTACCCCCGGGACAGGGGGAAAAGAGACCCAGTACTTC. It encodes CASSTPGTGGKETQYF. The V call is TRBV6-6, the J call TRBJ2-5; 11 bases agree with TRBD1. The V gene end was trimmed by 5 bases and the J gene end by 3 bases; junction bases not matched to a gene: 8. CDR1 MNHNY and CDR2 SVGAGI come from the germline V gene (reference sequence). The CDR3 has 16 residues.

The gene calls are TRBV2 and TRBJ1-5, with a tentative D call TRBD1 (5 bases). The V end was cut by 5 bases, the J end by 9 bases, with 14 bases between. CDR1 and CDR2 (germline): SNHLY, FYNNEI. This CDR3 spans 13 amino acids. The CDR3 DNA follows: TGTGCCAGCAGTACCAGGGCAGGGTGGCCCCAGCATTTT. Its translation: CASSTRAGWPQHF.

The genes are TRBV3-1 (or the pseudogene TRBV3-2) and TRBJ1-5, with D unclear. The germline V gene has CDR1 LGHDT and CDR2 YNNKEL (reference sequence). V gave up 1 base and J gave up 12 bases, with 13 bases separating them. This CDR3 spans 13 amino acids. The CDR3 region is CASSQGSAGIQHF. The CDR3, as DNA: TGTGCCAGCAGCCAAGGATCGGCGGGGATCCAGCATTTT.

V usage is TRBV5-4 and J usage is TRBJ1-1; possible D gene TRBD1, 6 bases. With 4 bases removed from V and 1 base from J, the gap between germline ends came to 14 bases. The CDR3 runs to 15 residues. Looked up from germline, CDR1 is SGHNT and CDR2 is YYREEE (reference sequence). CDR3 amino acids: CASSTGQSPNTEAFF. The CDR3 nucleotides read TGTGCCAGCAGCACCGGACAGTCCCCGAACACTGAAGCTTTCTTT.

This clone was seen a single time. V gene TRBV18 combines with J gene TRBJ2-7, with TRBD2 identical over 7 bases. Per germline, CDR1 KGHSH and CDR2 LQKENI. There are 14 residues in the CDR3. The junction had 4 bases not matched to a gene; V was cut back by 1 base and J by 4 bases. The CDR3 nucleotides read TGTGCCAGCTCACCACGACGGGGGGTTTACGAGCAGTACTTC. Its protein product is CASSPRRGVYEQYF.